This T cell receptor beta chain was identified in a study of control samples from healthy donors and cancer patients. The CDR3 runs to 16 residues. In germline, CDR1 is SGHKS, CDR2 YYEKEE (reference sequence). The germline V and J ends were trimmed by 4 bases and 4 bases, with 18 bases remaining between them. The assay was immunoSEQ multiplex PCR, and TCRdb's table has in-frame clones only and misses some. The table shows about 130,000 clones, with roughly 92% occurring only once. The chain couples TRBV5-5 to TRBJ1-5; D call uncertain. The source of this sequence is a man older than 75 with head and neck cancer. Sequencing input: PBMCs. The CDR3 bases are TGTGCCAGCAGCCCCGGGTCTTCCTCGGGTAATCAGCCCCAGCATTTT. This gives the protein CASSPGSSSGNQPQHF.